What follows describes a single TCR beta chain. Cells that were CD45RO-CCR7+CD27+CD95- constituted naive CD8+ T cells. The sample belongs to a study of CXCR3-negative and CXCR3-positive naive CD8 T cells. The TRB cDNA libraries were prepared by 5' RACE with UMI labels. TCRdb re-called the 5' RACE reads and catalogs CDR3 proteins one per entry, DNA excluded. This sample lists tens of thousands of distinct CDR3 sequences; its ten largest clones have 1.5% to 2%. The source is a human donor in good health. Some clones in this sample may be carry-over from other donors' samples. The sequencing input was naive CXCR3- CD8+ T cells from blood. Specified subset: CD45RO-CCR7+CD27+CD95- naive CD8+ T cells lacking CXCR3 (TNR3-).

The CDR3: CASGLVSGAEQFF. The chain links TRBV12-5 to TRBJ2-1; TCRdb reports TRBD2, a call that lacks DNA to check it against. The germline gives CDR1 LGHNT, CDR2 FRNRAP. The CDR3 loop spans 13 amino acids.